This T cell receptor beta chain was sequenced during a study of cytomegalovirus exposure and HLA in healthy donors. Germline lookup yields CDR1 MDHEN and CDR2 SYDVKM. Trimming removed 2 bases from V and 4 bases from J, with 11 bases in between. The CDR3 is 15 amino acids. About this clone: What it binds is not known.

The study's findings and limits: The finding came from a later analysis; first-cohort TCR clusters tended to co-occur in the 120 or so validation repertoires.

The repertoire was sequenced with immunoSEQ multiplex PCR; TCRdb's copy has only in-frame clones and lacks some. The sample gives under 85,000 clones, approximately 94% of which show up once; approximately 3.3% is in the top ten. V and J are TRBV28 and TRBJ2-2, with D perhaps matching TRBD1 (6 bases). The sequenced material came from PBMCs. The source is a woman between 18 and 29 years old in good health and CMV-seropositive. The CDR3 sequence is CASSLAGVGTGELFF. The CDR3 nucleotides read TGTGCCAGCAGTTTAGCAGGGGTGGGCACCGGGGAGCTGTTTTTT.